The 21 T cell receptor beta chains in this list originate from one sample, sequenced in a study of beta chain features in type 1 diabetes. For these TCRs, the target antigens are not known. As every portion of the isolated RNA was reverse transcribed, the sequencing read expressed TCRB transcripts. Sequencing was performed with immunoSEQ multiplex PCR; in TCRdb, only in-frame clones are kept and a portion is missing. The table has 150,000 to 200,000 clones, 7.5% to 9.5% seen once. Points from the study as a whole: A moderate, significant TCRB CDR3 shortening appeared in type 1 diabetes across four CD4+ subsets.

Sequences were obtained from central memory CD4+ T cells from blood. The origin of the receptors is a woman younger than 30 with type 1 diabetes.

This clone came up many times. V usage is TRBV28 and J usage is TRBJ2-3; D is undetermined. The length of the CDR3 is 12 residues. Per germline, CDR1 MDHEN and CDR2 SYDVKM. Trimming took 5 bases from V and 2 from J, leaving 5 bases between them. Written as DNA, the CDR3 is TGTGCCAGCAGTAAGCACACAGATACGCAGTATTTT. Its translation is CASSKHTDTQYF.

Only a few counts were recorded for this clone. The chain links TRBV9 to TRBJ2-5, with 10 bases matching TRBD2. With 7 bases clipped from V and 5 bases from J, the junction kept 11 bases outside the gene matches. CDR3 length equals 15 residues. Germline V gene sequence: CDR1 SGDLS, CDR2 YYNGEE. CDR3 sequence (DNA): TGTGCCAGCGCTAGCGGGAGTCACTTAGGGGAGACCCAGTACTTC. Translation: CASASGSHLGETQYF.

This clone was counted only a few times. V is TRBV27 and J is TRBJ1-6; weak D call: TRBD1 (6 bases). V gave up 5 bases and J gave up 4 bases, with 12 bases separating them. Germline CDR1 reads MNHEY; CDR2 reads SMNVEV (reference sequence). The CDR3 has 15 residues. The CDR3 sequence is CASSQGTTYNSPLHF. CDR3 sequence (DNA): TGTGCCAGCAGTCAAGGGACAACTTATAATTCACCCCTCCACTTT.

This clone was seen only a few times. The chain joins TRBV7-9 to TRBJ2-3; 9 bases match TRBD1. CDR1 and CDR2 (germline): SEHNR, FQNEAQ (reference sequence). The CDR3 has 13 residues. Unmatched junction bases numbered 5, after V lost 10 bases and J lost 3 bases. The CDR3 coding sequence is TGTGCCAACGACAGGGGGGTGACAGATACGCAGTATTTT. It specifies CANDRGVTDTQYF.

The genes are TRBV7-9 and TRBJ2-2; D possibly corresponds to TRBD1 (7 bases). Per germline, CDR1 SEHNR and CDR2 FQNEAQ (reference sequence). CDR3 size: 17 residues. Trimming took off 1 base at V and 1 base at J, with 13 bases between the two ends. The CDR3 sequence is CASSLGGDSLNTGELFF. In nucleotides, the CDR3 is TGTGCCAGCAGCTTAGGCGGGGACAGTTTGAACACCGGGGAGCTGTTTTTT.

The chain recombines TRBV7-2 with TRBJ2-2, with D possibly being TRBD1 (5 bases). Trimming shortened V by 2 bases and J by 6 bases, and 10 bases separated the two germline ends. CDR3 size: 14 residues. The V gene's germline CDR1 is SGHTA and CDR2 FQGNSA. The CDR3 loop is CASSLSVQAGELFF. Here the CDR3 DNA reads TGTGCCAGCAGCTTATCAGTACAGGCCGGGGAGCTGTTTTTT.

This chain links TRBV5-1 with TRBJ1-1, with a possible D match to TRBD1 (5 bases). The germline V gene has CDR1 SGHRS and CDR2 YFSETQ. Trimming removed 6 bases from V and 4 bases from J, with 22 bases in between. The CDR3 covers 16 residues. CDR3 residues: CASTPLSGADVTEAFF. The CDR3 DNA reads as TGCGCCAGCACACCACTGAGCGGGGCAGATGTCACTGAAGCTTTCTTT. Full variable domain (remainder filled in from reference TRBV5-1 and TRBJ1-1): KAGVTQTPRYLIKTRGQQVTLSCSPISGHRSVSWYQQTPGQGLQFLFEYFSETQRNKGNFPGRFSGRQFSNSRSEMNVSTLELGDSALYLCASTPLSGADVTEAFFGQGTRLTVV.

In this sample, this clone turned up a few times. This chain connects TRBV29-1 to TRBJ1-2; 7 bases are a match to TRBD1. Per germline, CDR1 SQVTM and CDR2 ANQGSEA. The CDR3 has 14 amino acids. With V trimmed by 6 bases and J by 0 bases, 7 bases remained unmatched. The chain's CDR3 is CSVAEGTANYGYTF. CDR3 nucleotides: TGCAGCGTCGCAGAGGGGACAGCTAACTATGGCTACACCTTC.

The chain couples TRBV5-1 to TRBJ1-5; D possibly corresponds to TRBD1 (5 bases). The CDR3 runs 15 residues. Trimming took off 4 bases at V and 6 bases at J, with 17 bases between the two ends. From germline, CDR1 is SGHRS and CDR2 YFSETQ. Here the CDR3 DNA reads TGCGCCAGCAGCATGGGACTTATTTCTGGTCAGCCCCAGCATTTT. Translated: CASSMGLISGQPQHF.

This clone appeared a few times. The V and J genes are TRBV29-1 and TRBJ2-1, with 8 bases matching TRBD2. There are 16 residues in the CDR3. CDR1 is SQVTM, CDR2 ANQGSEA, per germline. Germline trimming cut 4 bases from V and 1 base from J; bases unmatched to any gene: 9. CDR3 sequence reads: CSVVSAGGTSYNEQFF. As DNA, the CDR3 is TGCAGCGTTGTTTCGGCGGGGGGTACTTCCTACAATGAGCAGTTCTTC.

This clone was recorded a few times. The chain couples TRBV18 to TRBJ2-3; 8 positions agree with TRBD1. The CDR3 is 14 residues long. Unmatched junction bases numbered 2, after V lost 3 bases and J lost 3 bases. Per the germline V gene, CDR1 is KGHSH and CDR2 is LQKENI. Here the CDR3 DNA reads TGTGCCAGCTCACCTCAGGGGGCAACAGATACGCAGTATTTT. Translated: CASSPQGATDTQYF.

Here the CDR3 reads CASSLTLGNTIYF. In DNA, the CDR3 is TGTGCCAGCAGCTTAACTCTCGGAAACACCATATATTTT. This chain uses TRBV7-9 with TRBJ1-3, with unresolved D. In germline, CDR1 is SEHNR, CDR2 FQNEAQ (reference sequence). The germline V and J ends were trimmed by 2 bases and 4 bases, with 6 bases remaining between them. The CDR3 extends over 13 amino acids.

This clone was counted a few times. This chain connects TRBV7-9 to TRBJ2-7; D may be TRBD1 (6 bases). Germline CDR1 and CDR2: SEHNR and FQNEAQ (reference sequence). V dropped 4 bases and J dropped 4 bases, with 11 bases sitting between them. This CDR3 comprises 13 residues. The CDR3 loop is CASSSWTDYEQYF. The CDR3, as DNA: TGTGCCAGCAGCTCGTGGACAGATTACGAGCAGTACTTC. Variable domain in full (rest from reference TRBV7-9 and TRBJ2-7): DTGVSQNPRHKITKRGQNVTFRCDPISEHNRLYWYRQTLGQGPEFLTYFQNEAQLEKSRLLSDRFSAERPKGSFSTLEIQRTEQGDSAMYLCASSSWTDYEQYFGPGTRLTVT.

The CDR3 reads CASSERTGSEAFF. The CDR3 region has the DNA TGTGCCAGCAGCGAGAGGACAGGGTCTGAAGCTTTCTTT. The V call is TRBV9, the J call TRBJ1-1, with 8 nucleotides matching TRBD1. The germline CDR1 and CDR2 sequences are SGDLS and YYNGEE. J was trimmed by 6 bases and V by 3 bases; bases with no gene match: 4. CDR3 length equals 13 residues.

This chain connects TRBV9 to TRBJ2-5; D not certain. V was cut by 4 bases and J by 1 base, with 14 bases left in between. The germline V gene encodes CDR1 SGDLS and CDR2 YYNGEE. The CDR3 extends over 15 amino acids. CDR3 DNA sequence: TGTGCCAGCAGCCCAACCACCGGGTCCCAAGAGACCCAGTACTTC. This translates into CASSPTTGSQETQYF.

The chain uses TRBV30 and TRBJ2-1; 14 nucleotides align to TRBD2. This CDR3 is 15 amino acids long. Trimming removed 1 base from V and 8 bases from J; junction bases left unmatched: 4. Germline V CDR1 and CDR2: GTSNPN, SVGIG (reference sequence). In DNA, the CDR3 is TGTGCCTGGAGTGAAGGGACTAGCGGGAGCGATGAGCAGTTCTTC. Translated: CAWSEGTSGSDEQFF.

V and J are TRBV9 and TRBJ2-3, with D hard to call. In germline, CDR1 is SGDLS, CDR2 YYNGEE. V was cut by 0 bases and J by 10 bases, with 12 bases left in between. The CDR3 is 13 residues long. The CDR3 loop is CASSVEPSPPQYF. In nucleotides, the CDR3 is TGTGCCAGCAGCGTAGAGCCCTCCCCGCCGCAGTATTTT.

In its sample, this clone was seen a few times. CDR3 amino acids: CASSPREGRREQFF. As DNA, the CDR3 is TGTGCCAGCAGCCCGAGGGAGGGCCGTAGGGAGCAGTTCTTC. This chain uses TRBV2 with TRBJ2-1, with 7 bases lining up with TRBD2. J lost 10 bases, V lost 6 bases, and 12 bases had no gene match. Looked up from germline, CDR1 is SNHLY and CDR2 is FYNNEI. This CDR3 spans 14 amino acids. Drawing the rest from reference TRBV2 and TRBJ2-1, the complete variable domain is EPEVTQTPSHQVTQMGQEVILRCVPISNHLYFYWYRQILGQKVEFLVSFYNNEISEKSEIFDDQFSVERPDGSNFTLKIRSTKLEDSAMYFCASSPREGRREQFFGPGTRLTVL.

This clone was found once. V is TRBV27 and J is TRBJ2-3, with TRBD1 as a possible D gene (5 bases). Germline lookup yields CDR1 MNHEY and CDR2 SMNVEV (reference sequence). V was cut by 5 bases and J by 5 bases, with 14 bases left in between. The CDR3 is 14 residues long. DNA of the CDR3: TGTGCCAGCAGTCCAGGGCAGGGAAGAGATACGCAGTATTTT. This sequence encodes CASSPGQGRDTQYF.

This sequence joins TRBV7-2 and TRBJ2-1, with D possibly TRBD1 on 5 matching bases. The germline gives CDR1 SGHTA, CDR2 FQGNSA. V was pared by 5 bases and J by 1 base, with 12 bases between. CDR3 length equals 15 residues. DNA of the CDR3: TGTGCCAGCAGCCCAGCTTCAGGGTCCTACAATGAGCAGTTCTTC. Translated, it gives CASSPASGSYNEQFF.

This rearrangement joins TRBV11-2 to TRBJ1-1; D is ambiguous. Trimming cost V 1 base and J 4 bases, with 10 bases left between them. Germline-derived CDR1 and CDR2 are SGHAT and FQNNGV. The CDR3 runs 14 residues. CDR3 DNA: TGTGCCAGCAGCTTAGGGCGGCCGGGCACTGAAGCTTTCTTT. Amino acids: CASSLGRPGTEAFF.